Reported below is one T cell receptor (beta chain). Its specificity is not known. Researchers used 5'RACE with constant-segment primers to make TCR alpha and TCR beta cDNA libraries that carry sample barcodes and UMIs. MiXCR, run by TCRdb on the 5' RACE reads, gives a single entry per CDR3 protein. The table lists roughly 510,000 distinct CDR3 sequences, around a sixth of them singletons. The data were obtained in a study of T-cell memory formation after mild COVID-19. Overall study results and limits: SARS-CoV-2 specificity of second-wave clones peaking day 37 was unconfirmed. Those CD4+ clones that contracted were mainly in CM and EM (CD8+ ones in EMRA).

The CDR3 extends over 13 amino acids. Trimming removed 4 bases from V and 6 bases from J; junction bases left unmatched: 5. From germline, CDR1 is SGHKS and CDR2 YYEKEE (reference sequence). This chain joins TRBV5-5 and TRBJ2-3; 7 bases agree with TRBD1. The receptor was isolated from an adult woman who had mild COVID-19 (a few samples of this study predate the infection). Cell type and time point are not known. The sample was PBMCs or a T cell subset sorted from them (not recorded which). Here the CDR3 reads CASSRTGADTQYF. The CDR3 bases are TGTGCCAGCAGCCGAACAGGGGCGGATACGCAGTATTTT.